The sequence of this T cell receptor (beta chain) was determined in a study of shared clonotypes between healthy human individuals. Genomic DNA per cell subset filled all wells of several immunoSEQ plates. PCR replicates from unsorted PBMC used about 310 ng DNA, and this amount was tens of thousands of T cell genomes. The assay was immunoSEQ multiplex PCR, and TCRdb's table has in-frame clones only and misses some. The sample holds about half a million clones, over 70% seen once. This CDR3 is 16 amino acids long. Germline V gene lookup returns CDR1 SGHRS and CDR2 YFSETQ. With 0 bases clipped from V and 1 base from J, the junction kept 4 bases outside the gene matches. This clone came up once.

V is TRBV5-1 and J is TRBJ2-3; 8 nucleotides line up with TRBD1. The sequenced material came from PBMCs. The sequence derives from a woman between 40 and 50 years old in good health. Some clones in this sample may be carry-over from other donors' samples. This CDR3 is CASSLAGQGGTDTQYF. The CDR3 DNA reads as TGCGCCAGCAGCTTGGCCGGACAGGGCGGCACAGATACGCAGTATTTT.